Shown below are 5 T cell receptor beta chains from a single sample sequenced in a study of human T cells and chemical hapten exposure. From the RACE reads, TCRdb called clonotypes with MiXCR, one entry per CDR3 protein. In the table there are fewer than 95,000 distinct CDR3 sequences, roughly 10% of which are singletons. Regarding time point: patch test 1, 2 weeks after DPC sensitization. The treatment denotes: therapeutic diphenylcyclopropenone sensitization with weekly scalp DPC. The starting material was whole blood, obtained in connection with sensitization to the hapten diphenylcyclopropenone (DPC). The receptor source for this set is a man aged 35-49 years with alopecia areata. Some clones in this sample may be carry-over from other donors' samples.

As DNA, the CDR3 is TGCAGCGTCGCACTAGCGGGATCCTACAATGAGCAGTTCTTC. It is translated as CSVALAGSYNEQFF. V usage is TRBV29-1 and J usage is TRBJ2-1; 10 bases align to TRBD2. CDR3 length equals 14 residues. Trimming at V came to 6 bases and at J to 1 base, leaving 3 bases not matched to a gene. Germline V gives CDR1 SQVTM, CDR2 ANQGSEA.

This clonotype was counted many times. The J gene is TRBJ2-1, the V gene TRBV19; 9 bases agree with TRBD2. CDR3 size: 15 residues. CDR1 and CDR2 from the germline V gene are LNHDA and SQIVND (reference sequence). V was pared by 5 bases and J by 4 bases, with 6 bases of the junction left unmatched. CDR3 region: CASSYSGSTYNEQFF. The CDR3 DNA reads TGTGCCAGTAGTTATAGCGGGAGTACATACAATGAGCAGTTCTTC.

This clonotype showed up just a few times. The chain is built from TRBV5-5 and TRBJ1-1, with D hard to call. Trimming left V 1 base short and J 0 bases short, with 13 bases between. The V gene's germline CDR1 is SGHKS and CDR2 YYEKEE (reference sequence). CDR3 size: 16 residues. The CDR3 protein is CASSLYFRRMNTEAFF. As DNA, the CDR3 is TGTGCCAGCAGCTTGTATTTCAGGAGAATGAACACTGAAGCTTTCTTT.

This chain connects TRBV7-8 to TRBJ1-2; D gene uncertain. The CDR3 is 13 residues long. V was cut by 2 bases and J by 0 bases, with 4 bases left in between. Germline V gives CDR1 SGHVS, CDR2 FQNEAQ. CDR3 amino acids: CASSLTANYGYTF. The CDR3, as DNA: TGTGCCAGCAGCTTAACAGCTAACTATGGCTACACCTTC. The whole variable domain, remainder taken from reference TRBV7-8 and TRBJ1-2, is GAGVSQSPRYKVAKRGQDVALRCDPISGHVSLFWYQQALGQGPEFLTYFQNEAQLDKSGLPSDRFFAERPEGSVSTLKIQRTQQEDSAVYLCASSLTANYGYTFGSGTRLTVV.

This clonotype was observed at least ten times. The CDR3 nucleotides read TGCAGCGTCGAACGTCCGGGACAGGGGACTTCTGGGGCCAACGTCCTGACTTTC. Translating gives CSVERPGQGTSGANVLTF. V is TRBV29-1 and J is TRBJ2-6; 10 bases are shared with TRBD1. Per the germline V gene, CDR1 is SQVTM and CDR2 is ANQGSEA. The CDR3 runs to 18 residues. J gave up 1 base and V 6 bases, and 12 bases lay outside the gene matches.